The 19 T cell receptor beta chains reported below all come from one sample, sequenced in a study of blood T cell repertoires in COVID-19. The protocol was immunoSEQ multiplex PCR, while the TCRdb copy is restricted to in-frame clones and leaves out a portion. Of around 120,000 clones in the sample, 90% are singletons; the top ten hold approximately 3.7%. The sample comprised peripheral blood. These receptors all stem from a man aged 45-65 years with active COVID-19.

V and J are TRBV6-1 and TRBJ2-5; 11 bases fit TRBD1. V dropped 3 bases and J dropped 9; count of bases not matched to a gene: 6. The CDR3 loop spans 14 amino acids. Germline CDR1 reads MNHNS; CDR2 reads SASEGT. The CDR3 DNA follows: TGTGCCAGCAGTGACAGGACAGGGGGCTTGGCCCAGTACTTC. It translates to CASSDRTGGLAQYF.

The CDR3 spells CASSYGDRQAFF. As DNA, the CDR3 is TGTGCCAGCAGCTACGGGGACAGACAAGCTTTCTTT. The chain carries TRBV7-9 and TRBJ1-1, with TRBD1 matching 7 bases. The CDR3 is 12 residues long. The V and J ends lost 4 bases and 9 bases, in that order; junction bases with no gene match: 5. Germline V CDR1 and CDR2: SEHNR, FQNEAQ (reference sequence).

A few counts support this clone. The chain recombines TRBV14 with TRBJ1-1, with 8 bases fitting TRBD1. Germline trimming cut 5 bases from V and 4 bases from J; bases unmatched to any gene: 9. The germline CDR1 and CDR2 sequences are SGHDN and FVKESK. The CDR3 is 15 residues long. Here the CDR3 reads CASSKTRGRLTEAFF. Here the CDR3 DNA reads TGTGCCAGCAGCAAGACCAGGGGGCGCCTCACTGAAGCTTTCTTT.

The V and J genes are TRBV7-5 and TRBJ2-7; the table calls TRBD1, which could not be checked here. TRBV7-5 is an annotated pseudogene. This CDR3 has 15 residues. This CDR3 reads CARSLEPGTGGKQYF. For the CDR3, the DNA is TGTGCCAGAAGCTTAGAACCCGGGACAGGGGGCAAGCAGTACTTC.

V gene TRBV29-1 combines with J gene TRBJ2-7, with 7 bases aligning to TRBD1. Trimming at V came to 4 bases and at J to 1 base, leaving 1 base not matched to a gene. The germline gives CDR1 SQVTM, CDR2 ANQGSEA. This CDR3 is 12 amino acids long. The CDR3, as DNA: TGCAGCGTTGGGGGACAGTCCTACGAGCAGTACTTC. It encodes CSVGGQSYEQYF.

This chain links TRBV12-2 with TRBJ2-1; TRBD2, the D gene given by the table, was not confirmed from the DNA. TRBV12-2 is a documented pseudogene. This CDR3 comprises 19 residues. CDR3 residues: CASRTGGTSGPSSYNEQFF. The DNA of the CDR3 is TGTGCAAGTCGCACTGGGGGAACTAGCGGGCCGAGCTCCTACAATGAGCAGTTCTTC.

The rearrangement links TRBV6-5 to TRBJ2-5; TRBD1 might be the D (6 bases). Trimming pared 6 bases from V and 3 bases from J, leaving 11 bases between. The CDR3 totals 13 residues. Germline V gives CDR1 MNHEY, CDR2 SVGAGI. CDR3 DNA: TGTGCCAGCAGAGTAACAGGGAAAGAGACCCAGTACTTC. It specifies CASRVTGKETQYF.

The chain has TRBV28 and TRBJ1-4, with a tentative D call TRBD1 (6 bases). The ends were cut back, 4 bases at V and 7 bases at J, with 19 bases in the middle. The CDR3 totals 16 residues. Germline CDR1 MDHEN, CDR2 SYDVKM. CDR3 region: CASSSQLNRVGEKLFF. The CDR3 DNA sequence: TGTGCCAGCAGTTCCCAACTGAACAGGGTGGGTGAAAAACTGTTTTTT.

J is TRBJ1-4 and V is TRBV20-1; TRBD1 matches 11 bases. The CDR3 totals 14 residues. J gave up 8 bases and V 3 bases, and 5 bases lay outside the gene matches. In germline, CDR1 is DFQATT, CDR2 SNEGSKA (reference sequence). The CDR3 reads CSASWDRGEEKLFF. The CDR3 nucleotides are TGCAGTGCTAGTTGGGACAGGGGGGAAGAAAAACTGTTTTTT.

The J gene is TRBJ1-1, the V gene TRBV18; tentative D call: TRBD1 (6 bases). Trimming cost V 2 bases and J 7 bases, with 11 bases left between them. This CDR3 is built from 13 residues. From germline, CDR1 is KGHSH and CDR2 LQKENI. The CDR3 sequence: CASSPGGQLEAFF. The CDR3 nucleotides are TGTGCCAGCTCACCAGGAGGACAGCTTGAAGCTTTCTTT.

This sequence joins TRBV6-6 and TRBJ2-2; D is perhaps TRBD2 (5 bases). V was trimmed by 6 bases and J by 6 bases, leaving 11 bases between them. The CDR3 is 13 residues long. CDR1 is MNHNY, CDR2 SVGAGI, per germline (reference sequence). As DNA, the CDR3 is TGTGCCAGCAGCCGGACTGGTCCCGGGGAGCTGTTTTTT. Amino acids: CASSRTGPGELFF.

This CDR3 is CASSFNSGNYNSPLHF. In nucleotides, the CDR3 is TGTGCCAGTAGTTTCAACTCCGGGAACTATAATTCACCCCTCCACTTT. The chain links TRBV19 to TRBJ1-6; the D is unclear. With 5 bases removed from V and 3 bases from J, the gap between germline ends came to 14 bases. The CDR3 consists of 16 residues. The germline V gene has CDR1 LNHDA and CDR2 SQIVND (reference sequence).

The chain has TRBV6-5 and TRBJ1-1, with 7 positions matching TRBD1. This CDR3 spans 14 amino acids. V shed 5 bases and J 1 base; nucleotides not matched to a gene: 4. Germline CDR1 and CDR2: MNHEY and SVGAGI. The CDR3 loop reads CASSHRTGNTEAFF. The CDR3 nucleotides are TGTGCCAGCAGTCACCGGACAGGGAACACTGAAGCTTTCTTT.

The chain couples TRBV6-2 or TRBV6-3 to TRBJ2-5, with TRBD2 matching over 8 bases. The CDR3 covers 15 residues. CDR1 and CDR2 (germline): MNHEY, SVGEGT. The junction had 4 bases not matched to a gene; V was cut back by 2 bases and J by 2 bases. In nucleotides, the CDR3 is TGTGCCAGCAGTTACCCGGGGGGGCCTCAAGAGACCCAGTACTTC. This sequence encodes CASSYPGGPQETQYF.

The gene calls are TRBV10-3 and TRBJ1-1; 8 bases are a match to TRBD1. The germline gives CDR1 ENHRY, CDR2 SYGVKD. This CDR3 has 17 amino acids. The V gene end was trimmed by 0 bases and the J gene end by 2 bases; junction bases not matched to a gene: 8. CDR3 region: CAISESSRGQINTEAFF. The CDR3 DNA reads as TGTGCCATCAGTGAGTCATCCAGGGGGCAAATTAACACTGAAGCTTTCTTT.

In DNA, the CDR3 is TGTGCCAGCAGCCGTACAGGAAGCACAGATACGCAGTATTTT. Translating gives CASSRTGSTDTQYF. The gene calls are TRBV11-3 and TRBJ2-3; TRBD1 might be the D (5 bases). Trimming took off 5 bases at V and 0 bases at J, with 9 bases between the two ends. Germline loops: CDR1 SGHNT, CDR2 YENEEA. There are 14 residues in the CDR3.

The rearrangement uses TRBV11-3 and TRBJ2-2; TRBD2 matches 13 bases. The CDR3 totals 17 residues. The J segment lost 7 bases and the V segment lost 3 bases, leaving 8 bases of the junction unmatched. The germline V gene has CDR1 SGHNT and CDR2 YENEEA. The CDR3 DNA reads TGTGCCAGCAGCTTCGAGGGACTAGCGGGAAAGGGCGGGGAGCTGTTTTTT. Its protein is CASSFEGLAGKGGELFF.

The V and J genes are TRBV19 and TRBJ1-6; D gene ambiguous. Germline V lookup: CDR1 LNHDA, CDR2 SQIVND (reference sequence). V lost 3 bases, J lost 9 bases, and 15 bases lay in between. The CDR3 contains 15 residues. CDR3 loop: CASSISESGGSPLHF. In nucleotides, the CDR3 is TGTGCCAGTAGTATTAGTGAGAGTGGAGGTTCACCCCTCCACTTT.

The gene calls are TRBV5-1 and TRBJ2-1, with 7 bases lining up with TRBD1. CDR1 is SGHRS, CDR2 YFSETQ, per germline. Trimming removed 4 bases from V and 8 bases from J; junction bases left unmatched: 18. The CDR3 runs 17 residues. CDR3 protein: CASSELATQGGFDEQFF. Here the CDR3 DNA reads TGCGCCAGCAGCGAGTTAGCGACCCAAGGGGGCTTCGATGAGCAGTTCTTC.